A single sample gave rise to the 14 T cell receptor beta chains below, sequenced in a study of T cells in Graves' hyperthyroidism and ophthalmopathy. RNA transcripts provided the source from which TCR beta CDR3 regions were amplified. During a first-round RT-PCR of the TCR CDR3, the HTBI primer set was used. TCRdb reanalysed the multiplex PCR reads using MiXCR and keeps one entry per CDR3 protein. The sample consists of under 450,000 distinct CDR3 sequences, approximately 13% of them appearing once. Sequencing used blood. Source of these receptors: a man aged 25-45 years with Graves' hyperthyroidism that later progressed to Graves' ophthalmopathy.

Regarding this clonotype: A far more abundant clone sits one base away, making this likely a read error. The chain joins TRBV11-3 to TRBJ2-1, with TRBD2 identical over 7 bases. From germline, CDR1 is SGHNT and CDR2 YENEEA. The CDR3 sequence is 12 residues long. CDR3 sequence (DNA): TGTACCAGCAGCCGCGGGGGCAATGAGCAGTTCTTC. It specifies CTSSRGGNEQFF. The complete variable domain, with remaining parts taken from reference TRBV11-3 and TRBJ2-1, reads EAGVVQSPRYKIIEKKQPVAFWCNPISGHNTLYWYLQNLGQGPELLIRYENEEAVDDSQLPKDRFSAERLKGVDSTLKIQPAELGDSAVYLCTSSRGGNEQFFGPGTRLTVL.

This clonotype was seen ten or more times. This sequence joins TRBV12-3 or TRBV12-4 and TRBJ2-3; D may be TRBD2 (7 bases). The CDR3 contains 16 residues. Between the trimmed V and J ends, which lost 5 bases and 5 bases, there was a span of 20 bases. The CDR3 spells CASSILWGGQGDTQYF. The CDR3 nucleotides are TGTGCCAGCAGTATCCTTTGGGGGGGCCAAGGAGATACGCAGTATTTT.

This clonotype was seen at least ten times. The chain links TRBV3-1 to TRBJ1-4; D unresolved. The CDR3 loop spans 12 amino acids. Germline CDR1 is LGHDT and CDR2 is YNNKEL (reference sequence). The V end lost 1 base, the J end lost 11 bases, and 8 bases lay between the germline ends. CDR3 protein: CASSQVEGKLFF. The CDR3 bases are TGTGCCAGCAGCCAAGTTGAGGGTAAACTGTTTTTT.

This clonotype was counted a few times. The chain joins TRBV27 to TRBJ1-6; a possible D gene is TRBD1 (5 bases). The V gene's germline CDR1 is MNHEY and CDR2 SMNVEV (reference sequence). CDR3 length: 15 amino acids. Trimming removed 4 bases from V and 7 bases from J, with 14 bases in between. CDR3 amino acids: CASSYFSGGNSPLHF. CDR3 coding DNA: TGTGCCAGCAGTTACTTCTCCGGGGGGAATTCACCCCTCCACTTT.

This clonotype was observed once. This may come from a read error, since a much larger clone is one base off. The conserved phenylalanine or tryptophan is not found at the CDR3 terminus, so this likely reflects a read error. This chain connects TRBV5-1 to TRBJ2-7, with 8 bases lining up with TRBD1. Germline trimming cut 3 bases from V and 0 bases from J; bases unmatched to any gene: 8. This CDR3 comprises 16 residues. CDR1 SGHRS and CDR2 YFSETQ come from the germline V gene. CDR3 nucleotide sequence: TGCGCCAGCAGCTACACAGGGGGTGTACTCTCCTACGAGCAGTACTCC. Protein product: CASSYTGGVLSYEQYS.

This clonotype has a handful of counts. This chain joins TRBV19 and TRBJ1-1; 10 bases are shared with TRBD1. The CDR3 consists of 14 residues. V lost 7 bases, J lost 5 bases, and 7 bases stayed unmatched. Germline values: CDR1 LNHDA, CDR2 SQIVND (reference sequence). CDR3 region: CASTTGTGETEAFF. Here the CDR3 DNA reads TGTGCCAGTACAACGGGGACAGGGGAAACTGAAGCTTTCTTT.

This clonotype was found many times. The CDR3 DNA reads TGTGCCAGCAGCTCTCAACGGGTTTCTTGGGGACAGGGGCCAGGGAATGAGCAGTTCTTC. Protein: CASSSQRVSWGQGPGNEQFF. The chain combines TRBV7-9 with TRBJ2-1; 10 bases are a match to TRBD1. Germline-derived CDR1 and CDR2 are SEHNR and FQNEAQ (reference sequence). V gave up 4 bases and J gave up 7 bases; unmatched junction bases: 22. This CDR3 has 20 residues. The whole variable domain, filled in from reference TRBV7-9 and TRBJ2-1, reads DTGVSQNPRHKITKRGQNVTFRCDPISEHNRLYWYRQTLGQGPEFLTYFQNEAQLEKSRLLSDRFSAERPKGSFSTLEIQRTEQGDSAMYLCASSSQRVSWGQGPGNEQFFGPGTRLTVL.

This clonotype was found many times. The chain joins TRBV2 to TRBJ2-1; a possible D gene is TRBD1 (6 bases). Germline V gene sequence: CDR1 SNHLY, CDR2 FYNNEI. Trimming shortened V by 6 bases and J by 7 bases, and 10 bases separated the two germline ends. This CDR3 comprises 12 residues. CDR3 in DNA: TGTGCCAGCAGAGACAGGTCGAATGAGCAGTTCTTC. Translation: CASRDRSNEQFF. Filled out from reference TRBV2 and TRBJ2-1, the complete variable domain reads EPEVTQTPSHQVTQMGQEVILRCVPISNHLYFYWYRQILGQKVEFLVSFYNNEISEKSEIFDDQFSVERPDGSNFTLKIRSTKLEDSAMYFCASRDRSNEQFFGPGTRLTVL.

This clonotype was counted only a few times. The chain is built from TRBV10-2 and TRBJ2-7; D uncertain. CDR3 length equals 14 residues. V lost 4 bases and J 0 bases, leaving 10 bases between the germline ends. Germline V gene lookup returns CDR1 WSHSY and CDR2 SAAADI. The CDR3 DNA reads TGCGCCAGCAGTGGATCACAGCCCTCCTACGAGCAGTACTTC. This gives the protein CASSGSQPSYEQYF.

This chain joins TRBV5-4 and TRBJ1-2; D might be TRBD1 (6 bases). The germline CDR1 and CDR2 sequences are SGHNT and YYREEE (reference sequence). V lost 5 bases, J lost 4 bases, and 18 bases lay in between. The CDR3 extends over 15 amino acids. CDR3 residues: CASRATDWGPYGYTF. Here the CDR3 DNA reads TGTGCCAGCAGGGCTACAGACTGGGGGCCCTATGGCTACACCTTC.

The chain couples TRBV5-1 to TRBJ2-7; D is unresolved. The CDR3 runs to 13 residues. V shed 2 bases and J shed 4 bases, with 10 bases lying between them. The germline V gene has CDR1 SGHRS and CDR2 YFSETQ. CDR3 in amino acids: CASSFKGWYEQYF. The CDR3 nucleotides read TGCGCCAGCAGCTTTAAGGGTTGGTACGAGCAGTACTTC. Variable domain in full (rest from reference TRBV5-1 and TRBJ2-7): KAGVTQTPRYLIKTRGQQVTLSCSPISGHRSVSWYQQTPGQGLQFLFEYFSETQRNKGNFPGRFSGRQFSNSRSEMNVSTLELGDSALYLCASSFKGWYEQYFGPGTRLTVT.

Regarding this clonotype: This may come from a read error, since a much larger clone is one base off. In DNA, the CDR3 is TGTGCCAGCAGCCACCAGGGACCTTACGATGAGCAGTTCTTC. It yields the protein CASSHQGPYDEQFF. V is TRBV13 and J is TRBJ2-1; D tentatively fits TRBD1 or TRBD2 (5 bases each). This CDR3 spans 14 amino acids. Trimming left V 5 bases short and J 8 bases short, with 16 bases between. Germline-derived CDR1 and CDR2 are PRHDT and FYEKMQ (reference sequence).

Many counts were recorded for this clonotype. The chain has TRBV20-1 and TRBJ2-1, with TRBD2 matching 7 bases. The V and J ends lost 1 base and 8 bases, in that order; junction bases with no gene match: 8. CDR1 DFQATT and CDR2 SNEGSKA come from the germline V gene (reference sequence). This CDR3 contains 14 residues. As DNA, the CDR3 is TGCAGTGCTAGAGTTCGGGCGGGGGTTGATGAGCAGTTCTTC. Protein: CSARVRAGVDEQFF.

This clonotype showed up many times. The chain recombines TRBV7-2 with TRBJ1-5, with D perhaps TRBD1 (5 bases). The CDR3 contains 15 residues. Trimming pared 2 bases from V and 4 bases from J, leaving 12 bases between. CDR1 is SGHTA, CDR2 FQGNSA, per germline. CDR3 loop: CASSLRRQINQPQHF. The CDR3 DNA reads as TGTGCCAGCAGCTTAAGAAGACAGATAAATCAGCCCCAGCATTTT.